This TCR beta chain originates from a study of blood T cell repertoires in COVID-19. About the research overall: Researchers got acute and convalescent COVID-19 samples from the United States, Italy and Spain. The analysed material was cDNA or gDNA that came from T cells, B-cell-depleted T cells, or PBMCs.

CDR3 length: 17 amino acids. Germline V gene data show CDR1 as MGHRA and CDR2 as YSYEKL. The trim removed 0 bases at V and 4 bases at J, leaving 8 bases unmatched. Authors' data handling: Researchers report that nucleated cell counts were estimated from reference gene primer amplification. Using immunoSEQ multiplex PCR, the repertoire was profiled, and TCRdb retains in-frame clones only, with some absent. The DNA gave D and trimming, while V, J and clone size come from that table. The sample consists of fewer than 350,000 clones, around 86% of them appearing once. This receptor was taken from a woman in her 30s who had recovered from COVID-19. The J gene is TRBJ1-3, the V gene TRBV4-1; 8 bases line up with TRBD1. The sequenced sample was peripheral blood. DNA of the CDR3: TGCGCCAGCAGCCAAGATTGGCTGACAGGGGTAGGAAACACCATATATTTT. Amino acids: CASSQDWLTGVGNTIYF.